Reported below is one T cell receptor beta chain. Its specificity is not known. Time point described: pretreatment peripheral blood. Each patient gave between 1 and 8 samples of peripheral blood mononuclear cells, which were collected pretreatment and during treatment. The source of the sample is a study of PD-L1 blockade in urothelial cancer. Whole-study context: Blood samples had a median of around 150,000 T cells. Overall study findings and caveats: Pretreatment TCR clonality in blood, when below the median, was predictive of better survival.

The CDR3 runs to 17 residues. CDR1 is MGHDK and CDR2 is SYGVNS in the germline V gene. V lost 0 bases, J lost 5 bases, and 19 bases lay in between. TCRdb's table, derived via immunoSEQ multiplex PCR, lists solely in-frame clones and lacks some. Found here are about 130,000 clones, approximately 84% of them singletons; the top ten hold 3.2%. The sequences come from PBMCs, collected around atezolizumab (anti-PD-L1) treatment. This chain connects TRBV25-1 to TRBJ1-2; possible D gene TRBD1, 5 bases. The TCR sequence derives from a man aged 45-60 years with urothelial cancer. The CDR3 is CASSEYEEGQLLYGYTF. The CDR3 nucleotides read TGTGCCAGCAGTGAATATGAGGAGGGGCAGCTACTATATGGCTACACCTTC.